This T cell receptor (beta chain) was identified during a study of control samples from healthy donors and cancer patients. The protocol was immunoSEQ multiplex PCR, while the TCRdb copy is restricted to in-frame clones and leaves out a portion. Of some 130,000 clones in the sample, approximately 90% were seen once. The germline gives CDR1 SGHRS, CDR2 YFSETQ. This CDR3 region has 17 residues. With 5 bases clipped from V and 6 bases from J, the junction kept 12 bases outside the gene matches. This TCR was sampled from a man aged 18 to 29 in good health. The sequenced material came from blood. This chain joins TRBV5-1 and TRBJ2-2, with 11 bases lining up with TRBD2. The CDR3 region is CASSPLAGGPSSGELFF. CDR3 DNA sequence: TGCGCCAGCAGTCCATTAGCGGGGGGGCCCTCGTCCGGGGAGCTGTTTTTT.